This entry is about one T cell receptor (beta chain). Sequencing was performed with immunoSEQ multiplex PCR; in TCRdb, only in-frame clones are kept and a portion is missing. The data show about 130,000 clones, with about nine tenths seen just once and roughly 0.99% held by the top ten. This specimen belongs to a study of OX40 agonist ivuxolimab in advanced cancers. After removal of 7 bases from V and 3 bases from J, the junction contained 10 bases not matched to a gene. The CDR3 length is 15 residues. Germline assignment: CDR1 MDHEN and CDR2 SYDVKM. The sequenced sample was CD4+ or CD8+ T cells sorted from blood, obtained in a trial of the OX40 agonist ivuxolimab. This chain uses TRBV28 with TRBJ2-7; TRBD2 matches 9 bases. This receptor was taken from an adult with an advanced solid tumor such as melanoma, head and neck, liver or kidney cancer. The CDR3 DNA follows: TGTGCCAGCACCGCGCCTAGCGGGATCGACTACGAGCAGTACTTC. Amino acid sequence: CASTAPSGIDYEQYF.